The entry that follows covers one TCR beta chain sequence. This specimen belongs to a study of blood T cell repertoires in COVID-19. Study details: Acute and convalescent COVID-19 samples came from the United States, Italy and Spain. T cells, B-cell-depleted T cells, or PBMCs provided the cDNA or gDNA that served as material.

V lost 0 bases to trimming and J lost 7 bases, with 13 bases between them. The germline gives CDR1 SEHNR, CDR2 FQNEAQ (reference sequence). The CDR3 is 15 residues long. Original processing methods: Scientists estimated how many nucleated cells there were by amplifying reference gene primers. Clones were read by immunoSEQ multiplex PCR, and TCRdb kept only the in-frame ones, dropping some. V, J and clone size were drawn from that table, and D and trimming were deduced from the DNA. The table shows about 130,000 clones, with 75% to 90% occurring only once. Sample: peripheral blood. V is TRBV7-9 and J is TRBJ2-1; TRBD2 might be the D (5 bases). This sequence was found in a woman in her forties or fifties who had recovered from COVID-19. The CDR3 DNA reads TGTGCCAGCAGCTTAGCGGGTTGGAGGATGAATGAGCAGTTCTTC. Protein: CASSLAGWRMNEQFF.